Given below is one TCR beta chain in context. This clonotype appeared a few times. The clone's antigen remains unknown. Nothing much larger sits one base from this clone, and base qualities are not available. The library was prepared using PCR. TCRdb records Illumina HiSeq 2500 as the sequencer. Unique molecular identifiers were incorporated into TCR beta cDNA libraries to reduce PCR and sequencing biases. Every 1 to 10 million input T cells yielded roughly 500,000 cDNA molecules, meaning each molecule approximated one T cell. Patient libraries were prepared and sequenced with the same protocol used for the earlier healthy control dataset. Within a given batch, samples were prepared together, multiplexed and sequenced on the same HiSeq lane. The published analysis was carried out like this. Raw barcoded reads were processed with MIGEC, discarding single-read molecular identifier groups before consensus assembly and CDR3 extraction. Clonotype tables were post-analysed with VDJtools, and diversity was normalized by down-sampling all datasets to the smallest sample size. To correct batch-related cross-sample contamination, repertoire overlap clustering matched CDR3 amino acid sequences but not nucleotide sequences. In-frame beta chains were kept once TCRdb had trimmed the public reads at Q25 with fastp and called clones with MiXCR. Identical CDR3 proteins give one entry, which carries the most common genes and DNA. These V and J calls originate from TCRdb's pipeline instead of the authors' own analysis. The sample has 380,000 or so distinct CDR3 sequences on record, roughly 36% of them singletons. Clones ranked in the top ten supply 13% of the sample.

To demonstrate the VDJtools post-analysis software, the study profiled TCR beta repertoires from the peripheral blood of 10 to 15 young patients with multiple sclerosis. Multiple sclerosis patients were children and adolescents aged roughly 6 to 16 years. The CDR3 spans 17 residues, from the cysteine through the phenylalanine. The read is trimmed to its CDR3 DNA, 51 bases read in frame from base 1. Cut back by 2 bases and 3 bases, the V and J ends lie 20 bases apart. This sample was included in a study of post-analysis software for immune sequencing data (dated by TCRdb to between 2014 and 2016). About the full investigation: Relapsing-remitting, secondary progressive and progressive-relapsing multiple sclerosis were recorded as disease courses, and subtype annotation was lacking for some patients. Patient repertoires were compared against 11 to 12 previously published healthy control repertoires from donors aged about 6 to 26 years. A subset of samples was prepared in parallel using single-end sample barcoding, then pooled and co-amplified after Illumina adapter ligation.

Study-level results and caveats: Normalized Chao1 diversity was significantly lower in multiple sclerosis patients than controls, suggesting substantial peripheral T-cell clonal expansion. Direct clustering with F measure showed strong co-clustering of samples prepared in the same batch, prompting a batch-effect correction. Roughly 5 TRBV segments, including TRBV5-6, TRBV5-1 and TRBV20-1, were significantly more frequent in patients than controls. The multiple sclerosis patient group was slightly younger than the control group.

Sequenced sample: blood. The chain was built from TRBV12-3 or TRBV12-4 and TRBJ2-7; D gene: possibly TRBD1, on 5 matching bases. This clonotype was sampled from a girl aged 5-17 years with multiple sclerosis. The bases are TGTGCCAGCAGTTTAAGAAAGGGTTTTGACAGAAACTACGAGCAGTACTTC. It translates as CASSLRKGFDRNYEQYF.